This section outlines one T cell receptor beta chain sequence together with its context. This record comes from a study of blood T cell repertoires in COVID-19. In the study overall: Specimens from acute and convalescent COVID-19 originated in the United States, Italy and Spain.

Profiling relied on immunoSEQ multiplex PCR, and the TCRdb table lists in-frame clones only, not all of them. Of roughly 250,000 clones listed, roughly 90% are singletons. The TCR sequence derives from a young man with acute or convalescent COVID-19. The sequencing input was peripheral blood.

CDR3 amino acids: CASSLGVNTGELFF. DNA of the CDR3: TGTGCCAGCAGCCTCGGAGTGAACACCGGGGAGCTGTTTTTT. The chain links TRBV5-4 to TRBJ2-2; unclear D gene. CDR3 length: 14 amino acids. The V end lost 4 bases, the J end lost 1 base, and 8 bases lay between the germline ends. In germline, CDR1 is SGHNT, CDR2 YYREEE (reference sequence).